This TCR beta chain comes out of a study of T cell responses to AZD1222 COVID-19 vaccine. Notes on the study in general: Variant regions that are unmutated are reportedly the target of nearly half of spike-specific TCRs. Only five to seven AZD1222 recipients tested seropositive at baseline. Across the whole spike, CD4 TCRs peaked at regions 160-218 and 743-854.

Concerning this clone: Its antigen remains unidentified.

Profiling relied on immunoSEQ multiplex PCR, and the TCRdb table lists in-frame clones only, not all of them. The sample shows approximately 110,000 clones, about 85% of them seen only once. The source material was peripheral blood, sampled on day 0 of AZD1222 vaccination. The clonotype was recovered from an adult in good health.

CDR3 sequence: CASSRPGMGYQETQYF. The CDR3 DNA reads as TGTGCCAGCAGCCGACCGGGGATGGGGTACCAAGAGACCCAGTACTTC. The chain employs TRBV5-6 and TRBJ2-5; tentatively, D is TRBD2 (5 bases). Germline CDR1 is SGHDT and CDR2 is YYEEEE. The CDR3 length is 16 residues. Trimming took off 4 bases at V and 0 bases at J, with 16 bases between the two ends.